This is a list of T cell receptor beta chains from one sample in a study of T cell responses to AZD1222 COVID-19 vaccine. Here immunoSEQ multiplex PCR was the method, and the copy in TCRdb shows in-frame clones only, minus some. The repertoire includes about 150,000 clones, approximately 91% of them detected once, and around 2.1% sits in the top ten. The sample was peripheral blood, taken 28 days after the second AZD1222 dose. These receptors were taken from an adult who received the AZD1222 COVID-19 vaccine. The CDR3 runs from the conserved cysteine through the conserved F or W. Each record gives: clone size, D gene, V gene, J gene, CDR3 protein, CDR3 DNA. D genes are given only for firm matches. Only part of the rows carry a size: once, few, many, or a class if the clone is expanded.

clone size: -
D gene: -
V gene: TRBV7-2
J gene: TRBJ1-1
CDR3 protein: CASSFFGIMNTEAFF
CDR3 DNA: TGTGCCAGCAGCTTCTTTGGGATCATGAACACTGAAGCTTTCTTT

clone size: -
D gene: TRBD1
V gene: TRBV5-4
J gene: TRBJ1-2
CDR3 protein: CASSSGTGLNYGYTF
CDR3 DNA: TGTGCCAGCAGCTCCGGGACAGGGCTAAACTATGGCTACACCTTC

clone size: -
D gene: -
V gene: TRBV20-1
J gene: TRBJ1-4
CDR3 protein: CSARVNEKLFF
CDR3 DNA: TGCAGTGCTAGAGTAAATGAAAAACTGTTTTTT

clone size: -
D gene: -
V gene: TRBV21-1
J gene: TRBJ2-1
CDR3 protein: CASRPGTSGRWDEQFF
CDR3 DNA: TGTGCCAGCAGGCCCGGGACTAGCGGGAGGTGGGATGAGCAGTTCTTC

clone size: -
D gene: -
V gene: TRBV5-1
J gene: TRBJ2-7
CDR3 protein: CASSVDSYEQYF
CDR3 DNA: TGCGCCAGCAGCGTAGACTCCTACGAGCAGTACTTC

clone size: -
D gene: -
V gene: TRBV5-8
J gene: TRBJ1-1
CDR3 protein: CASSLAVTSNTEAFF
CDR3 DNA: TGTGCCAGCAGCTTGGCAGTTACATCGAACACTGAAGCTTTCTTT

clone size: -
D gene: -
V gene: TRBV10-3
J gene: TRBJ2-7
CDR3 protein: CAISESIVFSYEQYF
CDR3 DNA: TGTGCCATCAGTGAGTCGATAGTATTCTCCTACGAGCAGTACTTC

clone size: -
D gene: -
V gene: TRBV7-9
J gene: TRBJ2-7
CDR3 protein: CASSFGTVYEQYF
CDR3 DNA: TGTGCCAGCAGCTTCGGGACTGTTTACGAGCAGTACTTC

clone size: once
D gene: TRBD1
V gene: TRBV11-2
J gene: TRBJ1-2
CDR3 protein: CASSLDLGQDYGYTF
CDR3 DNA: TGTGCCAGCAGCTTAGATCTAGGACAGGACTATGGCTACACCTTC

clone size: -
D gene: -
V gene: TRBV2
J gene: TRBJ1-5
CDR3 protein: CASSEDTYQPQHF
CDR3 DNA: TGTGCCAGCAGTGAGGACACTTATCAGCCCCAGCATTTT

clone size: -
D gene: -
V gene: TRBV11-2
J gene: TRBJ2-4
CDR3 protein: CASSSRIAKNIQYF
CDR3 DNA: TGTGCCAGCAGCTCCAGAATAGCCAAAAACATTCAGTACTTC

clone size: -
D gene: -
V gene: TRBV5-5
J gene: TRBJ1-4
CDR3 protein: CASSLVARVMGDEKLFF
CDR3 DNA: TGTGCCAGCAGCTTGGTGGCCAGGGTGATGGGGGATGAAAAACTGTTTTTT

clone size: -
D gene: TRBD1
V gene: TRBV30
J gene: TRBJ2-6
CDR3 protein: CVQRACRGLSGANVLTF
CDR3 DNA: TGTGTGCAAAGAGCCTGCAGGGGGCTGTCTGGGGCCAACGTCCTGACTTTC

clone size: -
D gene: TRBD1
V gene: TRBV18
J gene: TRBJ2-1
CDR3 protein: CASSLIGQEARYNEQFF
CDR3 DNA: TGTGCCAGCTCCCTAATCGGACAGGAGGCTCGCTACAATGAGCAGTTCTTC

clone size: -
D gene: -
V gene: TRBV6-6
J gene: TRBJ1-2
CDR3 protein: CASSSPEGHLSYGYTF
CDR3 DNA: TGTGCCAGCAGTTCCCCCGAGGGCCACCTGTCCTATGGCTACACCTTC

clone size: -
D gene: TRBD1
V gene: TRBV27
J gene: TRBJ1-6
CDR3 protein: CASSSQGGDLNSPLHF
CDR3 DNA: TGTGCCAGCAGTAGCCAGGGGGGGGACCTTAATTCACCCCTCCACTTT

clone size: -
D gene: TRBD1
V gene: TRBV7-9
J gene: TRBJ2-1
CDR3 protein: CASSPPDRVYNEQFF
CDR3 DNA: TGTGCCAGCAGCCCCCCAGACAGGGTTTACAATGAGCAGTTCTTC

clone size: -
D gene: TRBD2
V gene: TRBV11-3
J gene: TRBJ2-3
CDR3 protein: CASSIRLAGSLTTDTQYF
CDR3 DNA: TGTGCCAGCAGCATTCGACTAGCGGGATCCCTGACGACAGATACGCAGTATTTT

clone size: -
D gene: TRBD1
V gene: TRBV18
J gene: TRBJ2-2
CDR3 protein: CASSPRTGSTGELFF
CDR3 DNA: TGTGCCAGCTCACCAAGGACAGGCTCCACCGGGGAGCTGTTTTTT

clone size: -
D gene: TRBD1
V gene: TRBV5-6
J gene: TRBJ1-4
CDR3 protein: CASSPPTGDFDKLFF
CDR3 DNA: TGTGCCAGCAGCCCCCCGACAGGGGACTTTGACAAACTGTTTTTT

clone size: -
D gene: -
V gene: TRBV6-5
J gene: TRBJ1-6
CDR3 protein: CASQHPPDGPLHF
CDR3 DNA: TGTGCCAGCCAACACCCCCCGGATGGACCCCTCCACTTT

clone size: -
D gene: -
V gene: TRBV5-1
J gene: TRBJ1-6
CDR3 protein: CASSSSIGVRSSYNSPLHF
CDR3 DNA: TGCGCCAGCAGCTCCTCGATAGGGGTCCGAAGCTCCTATAATTCACCCCTCCACTTT

clone size: -
D gene: -
V gene: TRBV12-3/TRBV12-4
J gene: TRBJ2-1
CDR3 protein: CASSFYRDNEQFF
CDR3 DNA: TGTGCCAGCAGTTTCTACAGGGACAATGAGCAGTTCTTC

clone size: once
D gene: TRBD2
V gene: TRBV24-1
J gene: TRBJ2-1
CDR3 protein: CATSDPTGTSGSIGEQFF
CDR3 DNA: TGTGCCACCAGTGACCCAACCGGGACTAGCGGGAGTATCGGTGAGCAGTTCTTC